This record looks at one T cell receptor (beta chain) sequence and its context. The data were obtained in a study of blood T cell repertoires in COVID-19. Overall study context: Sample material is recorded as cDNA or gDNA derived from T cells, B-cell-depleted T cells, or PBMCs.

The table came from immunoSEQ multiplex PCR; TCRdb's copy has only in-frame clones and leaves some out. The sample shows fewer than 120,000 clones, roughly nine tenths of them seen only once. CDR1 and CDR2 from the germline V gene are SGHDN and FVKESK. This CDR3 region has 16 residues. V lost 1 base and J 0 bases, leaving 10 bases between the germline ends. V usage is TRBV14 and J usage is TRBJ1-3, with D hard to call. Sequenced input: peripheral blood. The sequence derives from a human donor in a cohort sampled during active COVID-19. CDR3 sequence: CASSQGGTYSGNTIYF. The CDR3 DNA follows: TGTGCCAGCAGCCAAGGCGGTACTTACTCTGGAAACACCATATATTTT.